This T cell receptor beta chain was recovered during a study of technical replicates of blood from several donors. V lost 0 bases and J 5 bases, leaving 7 bases between the germline ends. Germline V CDR1 and CDR2: MNHEY, SVGAGI. This CDR3 is 13 amino acids long. TCRdb's copy holds only in-frame clones and misses some; the assay was immunoSEQ multiplex PCR. The sample consists of 65,000 to 90,000 clones, 93% of them appearing once. The chain uses TRBV6-5 and TRBJ2-5, with D possibly being TRBD2 (5 bases). The source of this sequence is a human donor in good health. Specimen: T cells isolated from PBMCs. The chain's CDR3 is CASSYSRRETQYF. Written as DNA, the CDR3 is TGTGCCAGCAGTTACTCGAGGAGGGAGACCCAGTACTTC.